These 32 T cell receptor beta chains came from one sample sequenced in a study of technical replicates of blood from a few donors. Method: immunoSEQ multiplex PCR; TCRdb's copy keeps in-frame clones and lacks some. The sample lists about 81,000 clones, approximately 95% seen once, with roughly 0.37% in the top ten. Sequenced input: T cells isolated from PBMCs. The receptor source for this set is a human donor in good health.

The rearrangement links TRBV19 to TRBJ1-2, with D maybe TRBD1 (6 bases). V gave up 3 bases and J gave up 0 bases, with 14 bases separating them. Per the germline V gene, CDR1 is LNHDA and CDR2 is SQIVND (reference sequence). This CDR3 is built from 16 residues. Here the CDR3 reads CASSIAGGRSNYGYTF. In DNA, the CDR3 is TGTGCCAGTAGTATTGCGGGGGGCAGGTCTAACTATGGCTACACCTTC.

This chain joins TRBV30 and TRBJ2-7, with 9 bases identical to TRBD1. CDR1 is GTSNPN, CDR2 SVGIG, per germline (reference sequence). CDR3 length: 14 amino acids. Trimming cost V 2 bases and J 3 bases; bases outside gene matches: 5. The chain's CDR3 is CAWSPDRGNYEQYF. For the CDR3, the DNA is TGTGCCTGGAGTCCCGACAGGGGGAACTACGAGCAGTACTTC.

The V and J genes are TRBV6-5 and TRBJ2-7; 7 bases match TRBD1. V dropped 8 bases and J dropped 0; count of bases not matched to a gene: 4. Germline CDR1 is MNHEY and CDR2 is SVGAGI. The CDR3 is made up of 13 amino acids. CDR3 protein: CASVGQNSYEQYF. Written as DNA, the CDR3 is TGTGCCAGCGTGGGACAGAACTCCTACGAGCAGTACTTC.

The chain links TRBV27 to TRBJ2-1, with 10 bases aligning to TRBD2. CDR1 is MNHEY and CDR2 is SMNVEV in the germline V gene (reference sequence). The CDR3 spans 13 residues. Trimming cost V 5 bases and J 6 bases; bases outside gene matches: 1. In DNA form, the CDR3 reads TGTGCCAGCAGTACTAGCGGGGCCAATGAGCAGTTCTTC. Translation: CASSTSGANEQFF.

The chain carries TRBV5-1 and TRBJ2-5, with 12 bases identical to TRBD2. The V gene end was trimmed by 4 bases and the J gene end by 2 bases; junction bases not matched to a gene: 3. Germline values: CDR1 SGHRS, CDR2 YFSETQ. This CDR3 is 15 amino acids long. CDR3 amino acids: CASSAGTSGQETQYF. CDR3 in DNA: TGCGCCAGCAGCGCGGGGACTAGCGGGCAAGAGACCCAGTACTTC.

The chain is built from TRBV19 and TRBJ2-1; tentative D call: TRBD1 (5 bases). The germline V gene encodes CDR1 LNHDA and CDR2 SQIVND (reference sequence). The CDR3 is made up of 15 amino acids. V was pared by 1 base and J by 7 bases, with 14 bases between. The CDR3 region is CASSIGGQASNEQFF. CDR3 bases: TGTGCCAGTAGTATAGGAGGACAAGCCTCTAATGAGCAGTTCTTC.

The V call is TRBV29-1, the J call TRBJ2-1; no clear D gene. The CDR3 length is 11 residues. Germline CDR1 is SQVTM and CDR2 is ANQGSEA. The V and J ends lost 7 bases and 2 bases respectively, with 6 bases between them. CDR3: CSGAPYNEQFF. The DNA for the CDR3 is TGCAGCGGCGCTCCCTACAATGAGCAGTTCTTC.

The V call is TRBV6-6, the J call TRBJ2-3, with TRBD1 matching 7 bases. Germline V gives CDR1 MNHNY, CDR2 SVGAGI (reference sequence). The trim removed 5 bases at V and 0 bases at J, leaving 5 bases unmatched. The CDR3 length is 15 residues. The CDR3 region is CASSDRARSTDTQYF. CDR3 sequence (DNA): TGTGCCAGCAGTGACAGGGCCCGGAGCACAGATACGCAGTATTTT.

The rearrangement links TRBV11-2 to TRBJ2-5, with 7 bases matching TRBD1. The length of the CDR3 is 16 residues. The V segment lost 0 bases and the J segment 1 base; nucleotides outside the gene matches: 5. From germline, CDR1 is SGHAT and CDR2 FQNNGV. The chain's CDR3 is CASSLDPRQGQETQYF. The CDR3 coding sequence is TGTGCCAGCAGCTTAGATCCGAGACAGGGCCAAGAGACCCAGTACTTC.

This rearrangement joins TRBV4-1 to TRBJ2-5; 8 nucleotides line up with TRBD1. Germline V gives CDR1 MGHRA, CDR2 YSYEKL. V lost 5 bases and J lost 4; bases outside the gene matches: 9. The length of the CDR3 is 15 residues. The CDR3 reads CASSVRQGTGETQYF. CDR3 DNA: TGCGCCAGCAGCGTGCGACAGGGGACGGGAGAGACCCAGTACTTC.

V is TRBV2 and J is TRBJ1-1; TRBD1 matches 9 bases. The CDR3 totals 16 residues. Per the germline V gene, CDR1 is SNHLY and CDR2 is FYNNEI. Unmatched junction bases numbered 9, after V lost 2 bases and J lost 5 bases. As DNA, the CDR3 is TGTGCCAGCAGTGAAAGGGGACAGGGTTTTAATACTGAAGCTTTCTTT. Amino acid sequence: CASSERGQGFNTEAFF.

The rearrangement uses TRBV2 and TRBJ1-1; D is uncertain. The CDR3 contains 10 residues. Trimming took 8 bases from V and 7 from J, leaving 8 bases between them. From germline, CDR1 is SNHLY and CDR2 FYNNEI. The CDR3 is CASVLSEAFF. In DNA form, the CDR3 reads TGTGCCAGCGTTCTCAGTGAAGCTTTCTTT. Full variable domain (rest looked up from reference TRBV2 and TRBJ1-1): EPEVTQTPSHQVTQMGQEVILRCVPISNHLYFYWYRQILGQKVEFLVSFYNNEISEKSEIFDDQFSVERPDGSNFTLKIRSTKLEDSAMYFCASVLSEAFFGQGTRLTVV.

The rearrangement uses TRBV2 and TRBJ1-5; the match to TRBD1 covers 9 bases. V lost 5 bases and J lost 6; bases outside the gene matches: 5. This CDR3 has 14 residues. Germline CDR1 and CDR2: SNHLY and FYNNEI. The CDR3 region has the DNA TGTGCCAGCAGTAGGGGACAGGGAGGTCAGCCCCAGCATTTT. It encodes CASSRGQGGQPQHF.

This chain joins TRBV6-1 and TRBJ2-7, with 10 positions matching TRBD1. V dropped 10 bases and J dropped 2; count of bases not matched to a gene: 8. There are 14 residues in the CDR3. Germline CDR1 MNHNS, CDR2 SASEGT. The CDR3 DNA reads as TGTGCCATCGAGACCGGGACAGGGGCCTACGAGCAGTACTTC. Protein product: CAIETGTGAYEQYF.

The J gene is TRBJ2-1, the V gene TRBV4-1; tentatively, D is TRBD1 (5 bases). This CDR3 contains 11 residues. Trimming shortened V by 1 base and J by 10 bases, and 5 bases separated the two germline ends. Germline-derived CDR1 and CDR2 are MGHRA and YSYEKL. CDR3 residues: CASSQGGEQFF. The DNA of the CDR3 is TGCGCCAGCAGCCAAGGGGGCGAGCAGTTCTTC.

The V and J genes are TRBV27 and TRBJ2-3, with D hard to call. This CDR3 has 14 residues. V lost 5 bases and J 1 base, leaving 10 bases between the germline ends. CDR1 MNHEY and CDR2 SMNVEV come from the germline V gene (reference sequence). The CDR3 spells CASSTEGGTDTQYF. CDR3 in DNA: TGTGCCAGCAGTACTGAAGGAGGCACAGATACGCAGTATTTT.

This clone was recorded only once. V is TRBV30 and J is TRBJ2-2; D is perhaps TRBD2 (6 bases). Germline V gene lookup returns CDR1 GTSNPN and CDR2 SVGIG (reference sequence). V shed 3 bases and J shed 6 bases, with 14 bases lying between them. This CDR3 is 14 amino acids long. For the CDR3, the DNA is TGTGCCTGGAGCGGGAGATTTTTGTCCGGGGAGCTGTTTTTT. As protein: CAWSGRFLSGELFF.

The chain recombines TRBV29-1 with TRBJ2-7; D remains unclear. The CDR3 length is 11 residues. The V end was cut by 3 bases, the J end by 3 bases, with 6 bases between. Germline V lookup: CDR1 SQVTM, CDR2 ANQGSEA. This CDR3 is CSVESGYEQYF. In nucleotides, the CDR3 is TGCAGCGTTGAGTCGGGCTACGAGCAGTACTTC.

The chain uses TRBV9 and TRBJ2-1; 7 bases line up with TRBD2. Germline trimming cut 0 bases from V and 6 bases from J; bases unmatched to any gene: 3. Germline CDR1 reads SGDLS; CDR2 reads YYNGEE. The CDR3 has 14 amino acids. The CDR3 bases are TGTGCCAGCAGCGTAGGCGGGAGTCTCAATGAGCAGTTCTTC. It codes for CASSVGGSLNEQFF. The complete variable domain, with remaining parts taken from reference TRBV9 and TRBJ2-1, reads DSGVTQTPKHLITATGQRVTLRCSPRSGDLSVYWYQQSLDQGLQFLIQYYNGEERAKGNILERFSAQQFPDLHSELNLSSLELGDSALYFCASSVGGSLNEQFFGPGTRLTVL.

The V gene is TRBV7-6, the J gene TRBJ1-3; D is undetermined. Trimming stripped 4 bases from V and 8 bases from J, with 12 bases between. Germline V gene sequence: CDR1 SGHVS, CDR2 FNYEAQ. CDR3 length: 13 residues. CDR3 amino acids: CASSYGSGDTIYF. CDR3 DNA: TGTGCCAGCAGCTACGGGTCGGGAGACACCATATATTTT.

The V gene is TRBV6-5, the J gene TRBJ2-7; tentative D call: TRBD2 (6 bases). There are 15 residues in the CDR3. The germline V gene encodes CDR1 MNHEY and CDR2 SVGAGI. Trimming pared 2 bases from V and 4 bases from J, leaving 15 bases between. CDR3 amino acids: CASSYGLDYFYEQYF. CDR3 coding DNA: TGTGCCAGCAGTTACGGACTGGACTATTTTTACGAGCAGTACTTC.

V usage is TRBV11-1 and J usage is TRBJ1-1; tentatively, D is TRBD1 (6 bases). V shed 2 bases and J shed 2 bases, with 18 bases lying between them. Germline lookup yields CDR1 SGHAT and CDR2 FQDESV (reference sequence). The CDR3 extends over 17 amino acids. CDR3 sequence: CASSLTPLQGKNTEAFF. The CDR3, as DNA: TGTGCCAGCAGCTTAACCCCCCTGCAGGGGAAAAACACTGAAGCTTTCTTT.

The genes are TRBV28 and TRBJ2-5; 7 bases fit TRBD1. The CDR3 sequence is 14 residues long. Germline V gene sequence: CDR1 MDHEN, CDR2 SYDVKM. Losses at the gene ends were 6 bases for V and 1 base for J; bases not matched to a gene: 5. The CDR3 region is CASSETGSQETQYF. In nucleotides, the CDR3 is TGTGCCAGCAGCGAGACAGGGTCCCAAGAGACCCAGTACTTC. Looking up the rest from reference TRBV28 and TRBJ2-5 gives the full variable domain: DVKVTQSSRYLVKRTGEKVFLECVQDMDHENMFWYRQDPGLGLRLIYFSYDVKMKEKGDIPEGYSVSREKKERFSLILESASTNQTSMYLCASSETGSQETQYFGPGTRLLVL.

V usage is TRBV7-2 and J usage is TRBJ2-7, with TRBD1 matching 8 bases. Germline assignment: CDR1 SGHTA and CDR2 FQGNSA. V trimming: 3 bases; J trimming: 4 bases; junction bases outside the gene matches: 8. This CDR3 region has 15 residues. The chain's CDR3 is CASSFGQTGAYEQYF. CDR3 in DNA: TGTGCCAGCAGCTTTGGCCAGACAGGGGCTTACGAGCAGTACTTC.

The gene calls are TRBV6-1 and TRBJ1-2; 11 positions match TRBD1. Germline assignment: CDR1 MNHNS and CDR2 SASEGT. The CDR3 runs 16 residues. Trimming at V came to 4 bases and at J to 1 base, leaving 5 bases not matched to a gene. The CDR3 protein is CASSGDRGSGNYGYTF. The CDR3 DNA reads TGTGCCAGCAGTGGGGACAGGGGGTCGGGTAACTATGGCTACACCTTC.

The J gene is TRBJ2-7, the V gene TRBV5-6; D is undetermined. V shed 1 base and J shed 4 bases, with 6 bases lying between them. Germline CDR1 reads SGHDT; CDR2 reads YYEEEE. This CDR3 has 12 residues. In nucleotides, the CDR3 is TGTGCCAGCAGCTTGAGCTTGTACGAGCAGTACTTC. Its protein product is CASSLSLYEQYF.

The gene calls are TRBV9 and TRBJ1-4; no clear D. The CDR3 covers 13 residues. Trimming pared 6 bases from V and 3 bases from J, leaving 9 bases between. Germline assignment: CDR1 SGDLS and CDR2 YYNGEE. The DNA for the CDR3 is TGTGCCAGCAACCTGGACTCTAATGAAAAACTGTTTTTT. Protein sequence: CASNLDSNEKLFF.

The rearrangement joins TRBV2 to TRBJ2-2, with a possible D match to TRBD1 (5 bases). Germline values: CDR1 SNHLY, CDR2 FYNNEI. The CDR3 totals 12 residues. V was clipped by 4 bases and J by 6 bases, with 6 bases between them. This chain's CDR3 is CASSVGAGELFF. The CDR3 DNA follows: TGTGCCAGCAGTGTAGGGGCCGGGGAGCTGTTTTTT.

In its sample, this clone was seen once. This chain connects TRBV18 to TRBJ2-1, with TRBD2 matching over 8 bases. With V trimmed by 3 bases and J by 4 bases, 8 bases remained unmatched. The CDR3 is 16 residues long. Germline assignment: CDR1 KGHSH and CDR2 LQKENI. The CDR3 loop reads CASSPGREGLYNEQFF. The CDR3, as DNA: TGTGCCAGCTCACCGGGACGGGAGGGCCTTTACAATGAGCAGTTCTTC. The full variable domain, its missing parts supplied by reference TRBV18 and TRBJ2-1, is NAGVMQNPRHLVRRRGQEARLRCSPMKGHSHVYWYRQLPEEGLKFMVYLQKENIIDESGMPKERFSAEFPKEGPSILRIQQVVRGDSAAYFCASSPGREGLYNEQFFGPGTRLTVL.

This clone appeared a single time. This chain connects TRBV5-1 to TRBJ2-7; D is possibly TRBD2 (7 bases). Germline V gene lookup returns CDR1 SGHRS and CDR2 YFSETQ. The germline V and J ends were trimmed by 7 bases and 2 bases, with 10 bases remaining between them. The CDR3 loop spans 12 amino acids. CDR3 region: CASRGAAYEQYF. CDR3 sequence (DNA): TGCGCCAGCCGGGGGGCCGCCTACGAGCAGTACTTC.

V and J are TRBV12-5 and TRBJ2-1; 8 nucleotides line up with TRBD1. This CDR3 comprises 13 residues. V was pared by 7 bases and J by 5 bases, with 4 bases of the junction left unmatched. The V gene's germline CDR1 is LGHNT and CDR2 FRNRAP. The DNA of the CDR3 is TGTGCTAGTGCCGGACAGGGCAACAATGAGCAGTTCTTC. It encodes CASAGQGNNEQFF.

The J gene is TRBJ1-1, the V gene TRBV6-1, with 7 bases fitting TRBD1. This CDR3 has 14 residues. Germline V gene data show CDR1 as MNHNS and CDR2 as SASEGT. Trimming at V came to 4 bases and at J to 6 bases, leaving 8 bases not matched to a gene. CDR3 bases: TGTGCCAGCAGTGTAGCAGGGGACAGTCCTGAAGCTTTCTTT. Its translation is CASSVAGDSPEAFF.